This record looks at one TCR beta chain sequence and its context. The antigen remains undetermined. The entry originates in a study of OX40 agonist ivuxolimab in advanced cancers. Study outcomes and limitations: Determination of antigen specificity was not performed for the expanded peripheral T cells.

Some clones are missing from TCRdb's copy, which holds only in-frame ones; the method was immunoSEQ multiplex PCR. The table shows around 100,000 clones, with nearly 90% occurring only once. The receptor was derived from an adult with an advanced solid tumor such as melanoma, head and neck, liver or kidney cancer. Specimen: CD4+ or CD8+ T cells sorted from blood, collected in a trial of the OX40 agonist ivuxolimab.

CDR3 region: CAISHTGEAFF. As DNA, the CDR3 is TGTGCCATCAGTCACACAGGGGAAGCTTTCTTT. The chain couples TRBV10-3 to TRBJ1-1; a weak D match, TRBD1 (6 bases). V gave up 5 bases and J gave up 8 bases, with 9 bases separating them. This CDR3 is built from 11 residues. CDR1 and CDR2 (germline): ENHRY, SYGVKD.